This T cell receptor (beta chain) was identified in a study of Ad26.COV2.S vaccination and SARS-CoV-2 variants. Specified treatment: some 20 received Ad26.COV2.S at low or high dose, single or two shots; 5 received placebo; per-sample allocation not given. Day 63 after the first vaccine or placebo injection was the time point for sampling. The CDR3 runs to 16 residues. Trimming stripped 2 bases from V and 4 bases from J, with 17 bases between. Per germline, CDR1 MGHDK and CDR2 SYGVNS. TCRdb keeps only in-frame clones here, not all; method: immunoSEQ multiplex PCR. Of about 680,000 clones listed, roughly 90% are singletons.

The receptor's source is a person between 18 and 65 years old who received the Ad26.COV2.S COVID-19 vaccine or a placebo. The sample in question was peripheral blood, obtained in a trial of Ad26.COV2.S vaccine versus placebo. This chain uses TRBV25-1 with TRBJ1-2; no firm D call. CDR3 in DNA: TGTGCCAGCAGTGAAGTCGGCCAGGCCGGCCTCTATGGCTACACCTTC. Translating gives CASSEVGQAGLYGYTF.